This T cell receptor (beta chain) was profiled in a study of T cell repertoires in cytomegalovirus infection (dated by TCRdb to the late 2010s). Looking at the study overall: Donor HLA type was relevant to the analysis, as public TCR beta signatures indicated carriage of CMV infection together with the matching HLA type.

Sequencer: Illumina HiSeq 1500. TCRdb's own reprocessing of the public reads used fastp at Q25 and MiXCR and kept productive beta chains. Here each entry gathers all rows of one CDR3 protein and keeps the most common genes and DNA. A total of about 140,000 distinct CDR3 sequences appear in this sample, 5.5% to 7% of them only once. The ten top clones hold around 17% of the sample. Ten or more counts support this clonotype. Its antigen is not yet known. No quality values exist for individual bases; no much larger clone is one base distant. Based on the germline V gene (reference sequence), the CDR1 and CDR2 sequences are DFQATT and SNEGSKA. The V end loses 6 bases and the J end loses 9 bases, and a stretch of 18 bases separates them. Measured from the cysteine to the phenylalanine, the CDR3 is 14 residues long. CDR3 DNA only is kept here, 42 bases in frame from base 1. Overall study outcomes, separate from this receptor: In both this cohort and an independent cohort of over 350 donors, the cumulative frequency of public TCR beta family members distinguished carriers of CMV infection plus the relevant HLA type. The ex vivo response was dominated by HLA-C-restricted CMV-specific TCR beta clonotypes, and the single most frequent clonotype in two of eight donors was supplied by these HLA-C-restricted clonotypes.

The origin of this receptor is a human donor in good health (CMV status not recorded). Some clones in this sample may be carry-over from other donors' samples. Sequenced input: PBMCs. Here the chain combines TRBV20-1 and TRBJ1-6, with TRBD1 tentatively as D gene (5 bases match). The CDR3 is CSAPRSQGTSPLHF. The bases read TGCAGTGCCCCCCGGAGTCAGGGTACTTCACCCCTCCACTTT.